A selection of T cell receptor beta chains follows, all from one sample in a study of T cell clonotyping in hematopoietic cell transplantation. Clones were read by immunoSEQ multiplex PCR, and TCRdb kept only the in-frame ones, dropping some. This sample yields approximately 7,200 clones, of which 70% to 90% are seen a single time; around 4.3% belongs to the top ten. The sequencing here drew on PBMCs, taken 30 days after allogeneic stem cell transplant. The receptors here all came from a female patient aged 50-59 years who had an allogeneic stem cell transplant from an unrelated donor, so the T cells may come from the graft donor. Some clones in this sample may be carry-over from other donors' samples. Each CDR3 is given with its conserved first and last residue. A D gene is named only where the DNA matches it firmly. Clone size is stated in some rows and not others, as once, few, many or a class when expanded.

>14|TRBJ1-2|TRBV6-5|NA|NA
CASSPDGRMGGYTF
TGTGCCAGCAGTCCCGACGGACGGATGGGGGGCTACACCTTC
>16|TRBJ1-5|TRBV2|NA|NA
CASTGGELVSNQPQHF
TGTGCCAGCACCGGAGGAGAGCTGGTGAGCAATCAGCCCCAGCATTTT
>15|TRBJ1-4|TRBV7-9|NA|NA
CASSLKQGGNEKLFF
TGTGCCAGCAGCTTAAAGCAGGGCGGTAATGAAAAACTGTTTTTT
>13|TRBJ2-7|TRBV13|NA|NA
CASSPPHRYEQYF
TGTGCCAGCAGCCCCCCACATCGATACGAGCAGTACTTC
>15|TRBJ2-2|TRBV7-2|NA|NA
CASSARGQNTGELFF
TGTGCCAGCAGCGCCAGGGGTCAAAACACCGGGGAGCTGTTTTTT
>14|TRBJ2-3|TRBV11-3|TRBD2|NA
CASSLRLAGSTQYF
TGTGCCAGCAGCTTAAGGCTAGCGGGAAGTACGCAGTATTTT
>13|TRBJ1-1|TRBV5-1|NA|NA
CASSLDGSTEAFF
TGCGCCAGCAGCTTGGATGGAAGCACTGAAGCTTTCTTT
>12|TRBJ2-5|TRBV6-5|NA|NA
CASSFGRETQYF
TGTGCCAGCAGTTTTGGGAGGGAGACCCAGTACTTC
>15|TRBJ1-5|TRBV6-8|TRBD1|NA
CASSYSQGAAQPQHF
TGTGCCAGCAGTTACAGTCAGGGGGCGGCTCAGCCCCAGCATTTT
>15|TRBJ2-3|TRBV30|NA|NA
CAWRGAGRGTDTQYF
TGTGCCTGGAGAGGCGCGGGGCGAGGCACAGATACGCAGTATTTT
>12|TRBJ2-7|TRBV10-2|NA|NA
CASEGPYYEQYF
TGCGCCAGTGAGGGGCCCTACTACGAGCAGTACTTC
>18|TRBJ1-5|TRBV28|NA|NA
CASSLNPLQGRGNQPQHF
TGTGCCAGCAGCCTCAACCCCCTCCAGGGTCGGGGGAATCAGCCCCAGCATTTT
>20|TRBJ1-5|TRBV5-8|NA|once
CASSFLLLRGQRHSNQPQHF
TGTGCCAGCAGCTTTCTACTCCTTCGCGGACAGAGACATAGCAATCAGCCCCAGCATTTT
>13|TRBJ1-4|TRBV5-1|NA|NA
CASSLEQDEKLFF
TGCGCCAGCAGCTTGGAACAGGATGAAAAACTGTTTTTT
>15|TRBJ1-4|TRBV2|NA|NA
CASSDRGHLNEKLFF
TGTGCCAGCAGTGACCGGGGCCACCTGAATGAAAAACTGTTTTTT
>20|TRBJ2-1|TRBV4-1|TRBD2|NA
CASSQDFKASLAGVNNEQFF
TGCGCCAGCAGCCAAGATTTCAAGGCCTCACTAGCGGGGGTAAACAATGAGCAGTTCTTC
>13|TRBJ1-1|TRBV28|NA|NA
CASSRRGTYEAFF
TGTGCCAGCAGCCGACGAGGGACATATGAAGCTTTCTTT
>18|TRBJ2-1|TRBV7-8|TRBD2|NA
CASSMGLAGGRLSVEQFF
TGTGCCAGCAGCATGGGACTAGCGGGGGGGCGGTTATCAGTTGAGCAGTTCTTC
>16|TRBJ1-3|TRBV4-3|NA|NA
CASSHGPIRSGNTIYF
TGCGCCAGCAGCCACGGACCCATACGCTCTGGAAACACCATATATTTT
>13|TRBJ2-7|TRBV6-5|TRBD1|NA
CASSRRDRYEQYF
TGTGCCAGCAGTCGCCGGGACAGATACGAGCAGTACTTC
>15|TRBJ1-4|TRBV19|NA|NA
CASSSWAANNEKLFF
TGTGCCAGTAGTTCGTGGGCAGCTAATAATGAAAAACTGTTTTTT
>13|TRBJ1-5|TRBV7-2|TRBD1|NA
CASSPGQAQPQHF
TGTGCCAGCAGCCCGGGACAGGCCCAGCCCCAGCATTTT
>15|TRBJ1-2|TRBV7-2|TRBD1|NA
CASSLVRDRGQGYTF
TGTGCCAGCAGCTTAGTGAGGGACAGGGGGCAAGGCTACACCTTC
>13|TRBJ1-1|TRBV6-6|NA|NA
CASSYLGRTEAFF
TGTGCCAGCAGTTACCTCGGGAGAACTGAAGCTTTCTTT
>13|TRBJ2-3|TRBV30|NA|NA
CAGGRTVLDTQYF
TGTGCCGGGGGCCGGACCGTGCTGGATACGCAGTATTTT
>12|TRBJ2-1|TRBV14|TRBD1|NA
CASSQDRDRQFF
TGTGCCAGCAGCCAAGACCGGGACAGGCAGTTCTTC
>15|TRBJ1-1|TRBV11-3|NA|NA
CASSLGPVGYTEAFF
TGTGCCAGCAGCTTAGGACCGGTTGGATACACTGAAGCTTTCTTT
>13|TRBJ2-7|TRBV29-1|NA|NA
CSVAPSPGREQYF
TGCAGCGTTGCCCCATCGCCAGGGAGAGAGCAGTACTTC
>14|TRBJ1-1|TRBV11-2|NA|NA
CASNLEAPNTEAFF
TGTGCCAGCAATCTGGAAGCCCCGAACACTGAAGCTTTCTTT
>17|TRBJ1-2|TRBV19|NA|NA
CASTPLLDGSTNYGYTF
TGTGCCAGTACCCCTCTCCTGGACGGATCTACTAACTATGGCTACACCTTC
>17|TRBJ1-3|TRBV6-1|NA|once
CASSESGPGGYGNTIYF
TGTGCCAGCAGTGAGTCGGGGCCCGGCGGGTATGGAAACACCATATATTTT
>14|TRBJ1-2|TRBV9|NA|NA
CASSVDGAAYGYTF
TGTGCCAGCAGCGTAGATGGGGCAGCGTATGGCTACACCTTC
>14|TRBJ1-1|TRBV6-5|NA|NA
CASSRSRENTEAFF
TGTGCCAGCAGTCGGAGCAGGGAAAACACTGAAGCTTTCTTT
>16|TRBJ2-1|TRBV28|TRBD1|NA
CASSLLGQGMGNEQFF
TGTGCCAGCAGTTTATTAGGACAGGGTATGGGCAATGAGCAGTTCTTC
>15|TRBJ2-2|TRBV28|NA|NA
CASGRWGSGTGELFF
TGTGCCAGCGGGAGGTGGGGGAGTGGGACCGGGGAGCTGTTTTTT
>17|TRBJ2-2|TRBV5-1|TRBD1|NA
CASSLALTGGNTGELFF
TGCGCCAGCAGCTTGGCCCTAACAGGGGGCAACACCGGGGAGCTGTTTTTT
>20|TRBJ2-1|TRBV7-8|TRBD2|NA
CASSLARLAGGPFTYNEQFF
TGTGCCAGCAGCTTAGCTCGGCTAGCGGGAGGGCCTTTCACCTACAATGAGCAGTTCTTC
>14|TRBJ1-2|TRBV29-1|TRBD1|NA
CSVEATDRGDGYTF
TGCAGCGTTGAAGCCACGGACAGGGGGGATGGCTACACCTTC
>15|TRBJ1-2|TRBV2|NA|NA
CASLYDQGSNYGYTF
TGTGCCAGTCTTTATGATCAGGGGAGCAACTATGGCTACACCTTC
>10|TRBJ1-2|TRBV29-1|NA|medium-sized
CSVEGFGYTF
TGCAGCGTTGAAGGGTTCGGCTACACCTTC
>18|TRBJ1-1|TRBV5-1|TRBD1|NA
CASSLFVRLGQGNTEAFF
TGCGCCAGCAGCTTGTTTGTCCGACTGGGACAGGGGAACACTGAAGCTTTCTTT
>14|TRBJ1-1|TRBV7-9|TRBD1|NA
CATEGAAGYTEAFF
TGTGCCACCGAGGGGGCCGCGGGGTACACTGAAGCTTTCTTT
>14|TRBJ1-1|TRBV5-1|NA|NA
CASSLSQMNTEAFF
TGCGCCAGCAGCTTGTCACAGATGAACACTGAAGCTTTCTTT
>13|TRBJ1-4|TRBV25-1|TRBD1|NA
CASRTGGNEKLFF
TGTGCCAGCAGAACAGGGGGCAACGAAAAACTGTTTTTT
>13|TRBJ1-1|TRBV7-2|NA|NA
CASSSQKNTEAFF
TGTGCCAGCAGCTCGCAGAAGAACACTGAAGCTTTCTTT